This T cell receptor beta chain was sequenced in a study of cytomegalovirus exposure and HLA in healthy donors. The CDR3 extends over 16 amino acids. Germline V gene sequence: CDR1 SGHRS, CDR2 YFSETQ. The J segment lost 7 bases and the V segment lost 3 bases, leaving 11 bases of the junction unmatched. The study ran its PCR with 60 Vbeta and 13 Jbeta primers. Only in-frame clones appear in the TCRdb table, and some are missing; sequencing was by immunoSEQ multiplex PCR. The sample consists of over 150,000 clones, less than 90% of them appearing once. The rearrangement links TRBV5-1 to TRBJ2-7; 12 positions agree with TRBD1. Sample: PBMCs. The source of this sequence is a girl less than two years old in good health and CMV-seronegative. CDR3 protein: CASSSNPGQGAGEQYF. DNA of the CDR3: TGCGCCAGCAGCTCTAATCCGGGACAGGGGGCGGGGGAGCAGTACTTC.